This T cell receptor beta chain was documented in a study of blood T cell repertoires in COVID-19. Only in-frame clones appear in the TCRdb table, and some are missing; sequencing was by immunoSEQ multiplex PCR. The repertoire holds approximately 210,000 clones, with around 87% as singletons. CDR3 length: 11 residues. V was trimmed by 4 bases and J by 6 bases, leaving 6 bases between them. Sequencing used PBMCs or T cells enriched from blood (not recorded which). The chain carries TRBV12-3 or TRBV12-4 and TRBJ1-2, with D uncertain. The sequence was collected from a man aged 25 to 40 in a cohort exposed to, infected with or recovered from COVID-19 (not recorded which). CDR3 loop: CASSYRDGYTF. The CDR3 nucleotides read TGTGCCAGCAGTTACAGAGATGGCTACACCTTC.